The 7 T cell receptor beta chains in this list originate from one sample, sequenced in a study of graft-versus-host responses after intestinal transplantation. Their specific antigens are unknown. The protocol was immunoSEQ multiplex PCR, while the TCRdb copy is restricted to in-frame clones and leaves out a portion. This table holds over 75,000 clones, 85% to 90% found once. The sample in question was unstimulated CD4+ T cells sorted from spleen or lymph node cells, obtained before intestinal transplant. These receptors were taken from a human donor who received an intestinal transplant.

V is TRBV10-3 and J is TRBJ2-5; TRBD2 matches at 11 bases. The V and J ends lost 7 bases and 4 bases, in that order; junction bases with no gene match: 26. This CDR3 has 21 residues. Looked up from germline, CDR1 is ENHRY and CDR2 is SYGVKD. The chain's CDR3 is CAIISDSPATSGRKRTETQYF. CDR3 DNA sequence: TGTGCCATCATTTCCGATTCCCCCGCTACTAGCGGGAGAAAAAGGACAGAGACCCAGTACTTC.

With regard to this clone: An end of the junction does not agree with germline; a read error may underlie this. The rearrangement links TRBV7-9 to TRBJ2-1; D is perhaps TRBD1 (6 bases). Germline CDR1 reads SEHNR; CDR2 reads FQNEAQ (reference sequence). The CDR3 spans 16 residues. The chain's CDR3 is CASSSGGTPLYDEQFF. CDR3 coding DNA: TGTGCCAGCAGCTCAGGTGGGACACCCCTCTACGATGAGCAGTTCTTC.

The chain links TRBV10-2 to TRBJ1-2; tentative D call: TRBD1 (6 bases). The CDR3 has 12 residues. The V and J ends lost 1 base and 9 bases respectively, with 9 bases between them. From germline, CDR1 is WSHSY and CDR2 SAAADI. This chain's CDR3 is CASSELQGSYTF. The CDR3 coding sequence is TGCGCCAGCAGTGAGTTGCAGGGGAGCTACACCTTC.

The CDR3 DNA reads TGTGCCAGCAGGTCGGGACTAATGAACACCGGGGAGCTGTTTTTT. Residues: CASRSGLMNTGELFF. The chain employs TRBV5-4 and TRBJ2-2; 7 bases map to TRBD2. From germline, CDR1 is SGHNT and CDR2 YYREEE (reference sequence). The length of the CDR3 is 15 residues. Germline trimming cut 5 bases from V and 1 base from J; bases unmatched to any gene: 5. The entire variable domain, with the rest obtained from reference TRBV5-4 and TRBJ2-2, is as follows: ETGVTQSPTHLIKTRGQQVTLRCSSQSGHNTVSWYQQALGQGPQFIFQYYREEENGRGNFPPRFSGLQFPNYSSELNVNALELDDSALYLCASRSGLMNTGELFFGEGSRLTVL.

The chain couples TRBV28 to TRBJ2-1; TRBD2 is a possible D gene (6 bases). V lost 7 bases and J lost 1, with 14 bases in between. The CDR3 extends over 15 amino acids. Germline V gene data show CDR1 as MDHEN and CDR2 as SYDVKM. The CDR3 spells CASTFGGASYNEQFF. For the CDR3, the DNA is TGTGCCAGCACGTTCGGAGGGGCGTCCTACAATGAGCAGTTCTTC.

The chain carries TRBV5-6 and TRBJ1-2, with 9 nucleotides matching TRBD1. CDR1 and CDR2 (germline): SGHDT, YYEEEE. With V trimmed by 0 bases and J by 1 base, 4 bases remained unmatched. The CDR3 contains 16 residues. CDR3 DNA sequence: TGTGCCAGCAGCTTGGAATCGGGACAGGGTAACTATGGCTACACCTTC. Translating it yields CASSLESGQGNYGYTF. Full variable domain (rest looked up from reference TRBV5-6 and TRBJ1-2): DAGVTQSPTHLIKTRGQQVTLRCSPKSGHDTVSWYQQALGQGPQFIFQYYEEEERQRGNFPDRFSGHQFPNYSSELNVNALLLGDSALYLCASSLESGQGNYGYTFGSGTRLTVV.

The chain is built from TRBV19 and TRBJ2-1, with TRBD2 identical over 8 bases. The V gene's germline CDR1 is LNHDA and CDR2 SQIVND (reference sequence). The CDR3 has 17 residues. Trimming at V came to 2 bases and at J to 8 bases, leaving 14 bases not matched to a gene. CDR3 DNA: TGTGCCAGTAGTATATTTCATCTAGCGGGTACCGTGGATGAGCAGTTCTTC. This gives the protein CASSIFHLAGTVDEQFF.